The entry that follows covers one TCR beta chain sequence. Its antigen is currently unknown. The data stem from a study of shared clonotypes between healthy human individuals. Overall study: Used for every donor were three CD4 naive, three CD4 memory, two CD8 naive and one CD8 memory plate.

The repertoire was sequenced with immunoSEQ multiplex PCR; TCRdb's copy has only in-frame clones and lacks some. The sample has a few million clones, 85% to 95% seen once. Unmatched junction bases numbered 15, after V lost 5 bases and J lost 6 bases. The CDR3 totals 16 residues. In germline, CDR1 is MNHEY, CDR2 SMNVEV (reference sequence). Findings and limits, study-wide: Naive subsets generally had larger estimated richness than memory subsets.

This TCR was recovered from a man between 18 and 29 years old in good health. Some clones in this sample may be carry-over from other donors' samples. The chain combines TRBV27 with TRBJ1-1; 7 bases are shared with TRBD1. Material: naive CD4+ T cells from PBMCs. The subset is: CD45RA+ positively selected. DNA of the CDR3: TGTGCCAGCAGTCCCCCGGGGGACAGACCGAGGGCTGAAGCTTTCTTT. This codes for CASSPPGDRPRAEAFF.